This T cell receptor beta chain was sequenced during a study of T cell changes during pregnancy in multiple sclerosis. The method was immunoSEQ multiplex PCR; TCRdb's version includes in-frame clones alone and lacks a portion of them. Of about 47,000 clones in the sample, approximately 90% were seen once. The V end lost 8 bases, the J end lost 3 bases, and 11 bases lay between the germline ends. The CDR3 is made up of 13 amino acids. CDR1 and CDR2 (germline): WSHSY, SAAADI. The TCR comes from a female donor with multiple sclerosis, enrolled in a pregnancy study. The chain uses TRBV10-2 and TRBJ2-4, with D possibly TRBD2 on 6 matching bases. Sequenced here: CD8+ T cells from peripheral blood mononuclear cells, sampled in the second trimester of pregnancy. DNA for the CDR3: TGCGCCAGCCGGGACTTATACAAAAACATTCAGTACTTC. As protein: CASRDLYKNIQYF.